This is a list of T cell receptor beta chains from one sample in a study of T cell responses to AZD1222 COVID-19 vaccine. Measured with immunoSEQ multiplex PCR; TCRdb has only the in-frame clones, and not every one. The sample yields under 60,000 clones, about 86% seen once. This specimen was peripheral blood, taken on day 0 of AZD1222 vaccination. The receptors here all came from an adult in good health. Each CDR3 is given with its conserved first and last residue. Fields, in order: J gene, CDR3 length, clone size, V gene, D gene, CDR3 DNA, CDR3 protein. A D gene is named only where the DNA matches it firmly. The listing skips clone size in some rows; elsewhere it reads once, few, many or a size class.

J: TRBJ1-4
length: 16
size: few
V: TRBV11-2
D: TRBD1
DNA: TGTGCCAGCAGACAACAGGGGGCGCGGACTAATGAAAAACTGTTTTTT
CDR3: CASRQQGARTNEKLFF

J: TRBJ1-6
length: 18
size: .
V: TRBV27
D: TRBD1
DNA: TGTGCCAGCAGTTCGGGGGACAGGGGGCGCCGGGGTAATTCACCCCTCCACTTT
CDR3: CASSSGDRGRRGNSPLHF

J: TRBJ1-1
length: 13
size: .
V: TRBV6-5
D: .
DNA: TGTGCCAGCACGAATGGGATGAACACTGAAGCTTTCTTT
CDR3: CASTNGMNTEAFF

J: TRBJ2-3
length: 15
size: .
V: TRBV7-3
D: .
DNA: TGTGCCAGCAGCTCGGGAAGACTCAGCACAGATACGCAGTATTTT
CDR3: CASSSGRLSTDTQYF

J: TRBJ1-4
length: 13
size: .
V: TRBV6-5
D: .
DNA: TGTGCCAGCAGTACCGATTGGGGTGGAAAACTGTTTTTT
CDR3: CASSTDWGGKLFF

J: TRBJ1-3
length: 14
size: .
V: TRBV7-2
D: .
DNA: TGTGCCAGCAGTAGCGGGAGCTCTGGAAACACCATATATTTT
CDR3: CASSSGSSGNTIYF

J: TRBJ2-7
length: 14
size: .
V: TRBV5-1
D: TRBD2
DNA: TGCGCCAGCAGCATTAGCGGGGTTTCCTACGAGCAGTACTTC
CDR3: CASSISGVSYEQYF

J: TRBJ1-3
length: 16
size: .
V: TRBV6-5
D: TRBD1
DNA: TGTGCCAGCAGTTACTCCCCGGGACCGACAGGGAACACCATATATTTT
CDR3: CASSYSPGPTGNTIYF

J: TRBJ1-1
length: 17
size: .
V: TRBV4-1
D: TRBD1
DNA: TGCGCCAGCAGCCAAGATCTTGGACAGGGACTGAACACTGAAGCTTTCTTT
CDR3: CASSQDLGQGLNTEAFF

J: TRBJ2-2
length: 17
size: .
V: TRBV6-7
D: .
DNA: TGTGCCAGCAGTTACGATCTTAAGCACTTGTGCCCCGGGGAGCTGTTTTTT
CDR3: CASSYDLKHLCPGELFF

J: TRBJ2-5
length: 14
size: few
V: TRBV4-2
D: .
DNA: TGTGCCAGCAGCCAAGGGGCAGGGCTAGAGACCCAGTACTTC
CDR3: CASSQGAGLETQYF

J: TRBJ1-5
length: 17
size: .
V: TRBV19
D: .
DNA: TGTGCCAGTAGTATAGCCTCGGGGCGTCTTAGCAATCAGCCCCAGCATTTT
CDR3: CASSIASGRLSNQPQHF

J: TRBJ2-7
length: 15
size: .
V: TRBV28
D: TRBD1
DNA: TGTGCCAGCAGTTCACCGGGACAGAACTCCTACGAGCAGTACTTC
CDR3: CASSSPGQNSYEQYF

J: TRBJ2-6
length: 17
size: .
V: TRBV18
D: .
DNA: TGTGCCAGCTCACCGAGACAGTCAAACTCTGGGGCCAACGTCCTGACTTTC
CDR3: CASSPRQSNSGANVLTF

J: TRBJ2-1
length: 15
size: .
V: TRBV28
D: TRBD2
DNA: TGTGCCAGCAGTTTTAGCGGGGGGGCCGACAATGAGCAGTTCTTC
CDR3: CASSFSGGADNEQFF

J: TRBJ2-3
length: 18
size: .
V: TRBV9
D: TRBD2
DNA: TGTGCCAGCAGCCCCTCCGCTAGCGGGGGGGCCCGAACAGATACGCAGTATTTT
CDR3: CASSPSASGGARTDTQYF

J: TRBJ1-3
length: 15
size: .
V: TRBV19
D: .
DNA: TGTGCCAGTAGTATGACCGGGATCTCTGGAAACACCATATATTTT
CDR3: CASSMTGISGNTIYF

J: TRBJ1-2
length: 15
size: .
V: TRBV2
D: .
DNA: TGTGCCAGCAGTGAAGGTTTGGGTGGTTTGTTCGACTACACCTTC
CDR3: CASSEGLGGLFDYTF

J: TRBJ2-7
length: 15
size: .
V: TRBV5-6
D: .
DNA: TGTGCCAGCAGCTTAACCGGGACAAAGCCCTACGAGCAGTACTTC
CDR3: CASSLTGTKPYEQYF

J: TRBJ2-7
length: 14
size: .
V: TRBV5-1
D: TRBD2
DNA: TGCGCCAGCAGCCCGCGGGGGTCTCGCTACGAGCAGTACTTC
CDR3: CASSPRGSRYEQYF

J: TRBJ1-1
length: 13
size: .
V: TRBV7-3
D: TRBD1
DNA: TGTGCCAGCAGCTCGACAGGGGGCTCTGAAGCTTTCTTT
CDR3: CASSSTGGSEAFF

J: TRBJ2-1
length: 15
size: .
V: TRBV5-4
D: TRBD1
DNA: TGTGCCAGCAGCCCGACCGGGACAGCTTACAATGAGCAGTTCTTC
CDR3: CASSPTGTAYNEQFF

J: TRBJ2-5
length: 19
size: .
V: TRBV18
D: .
DNA: TGTGCCAGCTCAGAACTTTCCCCGGTTCCGGGCCCAGTTCCAGAGACCCAGTACTTC
CDR3: CASSELSPVPGPVPETQYF

J: TRBJ1-1
length: 14
size: .
V: TRBV6-5
D: .
DNA: TGTGCCAGCAGTTATCTTGGGAGTCCCACTGAAGCTTTCTTT
CDR3: CASSYLGSPTEAFF

J: TRBJ1-6
length: 14
size: .
V: TRBV3-1/TRBV3-2
D: TRBD1
DNA: TGTGCCAGCAGCCTCGGGACAGGGAATTCACCCCTCCACTTT
CDR3: CASSLGTGNSPLHF

J: TRBJ2-5
length: 15
size: .
V: TRBV21-1
D: .
DNA: TGTGCCAGCAGCAGGATTATAGCGGTTCAAGAGACCCAGTACTTC
CDR3: CASSRIIAVQETQYF

J: TRBJ2-3
length: 14
size: .
V: TRBV18
D: .
DNA: TGTGCCAGCTCACCAAACGCCAAGACAGATACGCAGTATTTT
CDR3: CASSPNAKTDTQYF

J: TRBJ2-7
length: 14
size: .
V: TRBV5-5
D: TRBD1
DNA: TGTGCCAGCAGCAGACAGGGTATCCCCTACGAGCAGTACTTC
CDR3: CASSRQGIPYEQYF

J: TRBJ1-5
length: 12
size: .
V: TRBV19
D: .
DNA: TGTGCCAGTAGTATACTCAATCAGCCCCAGCATTTT
CDR3: CASSILNQPQHF

J: TRBJ2-3
length: 16
size: .
V: TRBV7-9
D: .
DNA: TGTGCCAGCAGCTTAGGACAGGCGGCAAGCACAGATACGCAGTATTTT
CDR3: CASSLGQAASTDTQYF

J: TRBJ1-1
length: 12
size: few
V: TRBV12-5
D: .
DNA: TGTGCTAGTGGTTTAGGTATATCTGAAGCTTTCTTT
CDR3: CASGLGISEAFF

J: TRBJ1-4
length: 12
size: .
V: TRBV28
D: TRBD1
DNA: TGTGCCAGCCGGACAGGTTTTGAAAAACTGTTTTTT
CDR3: CASRTGFEKLFF

J: TRBJ1-1
length: 11
size: once
V: TRBV6-5
D: .
DNA: TGTGCCAGCGTCGGGAACACTGAAGCTTTCTTT
CDR3: CASVGNTEAFF

J: TRBJ2-7
length: 14
size: .
V: TRBV18
D: .
DNA: TGTGCCAGCTCGAAGCGGCGAGAGGCTGGCGAGCAGTACTTC
CDR3: CASSKRREAGEQYF

J: TRBJ1-5
length: 19
size: .
V: TRBV6-2/TRBV6-3
D: .
DNA: TGTGCCAGCAGTTCTCCCCCCCAAAGACGATCCTATAGCAATCAGCCCCAGCATTTT
CDR3: CASSSPPQRRSYSNQPQHF

J: TRBJ1-4
length: 16
size: .
V: TRBV19
D: .
DNA: TGTGCCAGTAGTACCCTGAGAGGTGCAACTAATGAAAAACTGTTTTTT
CDR3: CASSTLRGATNEKLFF

J: TRBJ2-7
length: 17
size: .
V: TRBV5-1
D: .
DNA: TGCGCCAGCAGCTTGATTGGCGGCAGGATCAAAAACTACGAGCAGTACTTC
CDR3: CASSLIGGRIKNYEQYF

J: TRBJ2-3
length: 15
size: .
V: TRBV5-1
D: TRBD2
DNA: TGCGCCAGCAGCTTACAAGCGGGAGTGACAGATACGCAGTATTTT
CDR3: CASSLQAGVTDTQYF

J: TRBJ1-6
length: 14
size: .
V: TRBV7-8
D: .
DNA: TGTGCCAGCAGCTTACCCCTTAACGATTCACCCCTCCACTTT
CDR3: CASSLPLNDSPLHF

J: TRBJ2-1
length: 15
size: few
V: TRBV5-1
D: TRBD2
DNA: TGCGCCAGCAGCCCTAGACTAGCGGGATACAATGAGCAGTTCTTC
CDR3: CASSPRLAGYNEQFF

J: TRBJ1-3
length: 16
size: .
V: TRBV9
D: .
DNA: TGTGCCAGCAGCGTAGACCCGGGAAAAACTGGAAACACCATATATTTT
CDR3: CASSVDPGKTGNTIYF

J: TRBJ2-2
length: 15
size: medium-sized
V: TRBV7-2
D: TRBD1
DNA: TGTGCCAGCAGCCCTCGGACAGGGGGAACCGGGGAGCTGTTTTTT
CDR3: CASSPRTGGTGELFF

J: TRBJ2-7
length: 13
size: .
V: TRBV12-3/TRBV12-4
D: .
DNA: TGTGCCAGCAGTTTTTTCGGGGGCGGCGAGCAGTACTTC
CDR3: CASSFFGGGEQYF

J: TRBJ2-1
length: 11
size: .
V: TRBV30
D: .
DNA: TGTGCCTGGAGTGTAGCGGGTGGACAGTTCTTC
CDR3: CAWSVAGGQFF

J: TRBJ1-2
length: 15
size: few
V: TRBV5-6
D: .
DNA: TGTGCCAGCAACGCCAGGGGCCGGACTAACTATGGCTACACCTTC
CDR3: CASNARGRTNYGYTF

J: TRBJ2-2
length: 15
size: .
V: TRBV3-1/TRBV3-2
D: .
DNA: TGTGCCAGCAGCCAAGCAGCCTGGGGCACCGGGGAGCTGTTTTTT
CDR3: CASSQAAWGTGELFF

J: TRBJ1-5
length: 18
size: .
V: TRBV28
D: .
DNA: TGTGCCAGCAGCCCCCCTGGGGGGCAGGGGTTCGGCAATCAGCCCCAGCATTTT
CDR3: CASSPPGGQGFGNQPQHF

J: TRBJ1-2
length: 12
size: .
V: TRBV28
D: .
DNA: TGTGCCAGCAGTGATCCTAACTATGGCTACACCTTC
CDR3: CASSDPNYGYTF

J: TRBJ1-2
length: 17
size: .
V: TRBV19
D: TRBD1
DNA: TGTGCCAGTAGTACATCAGGGACAGGGGGCTTGAAGCGTGGCTACACCTTC
CDR3: CASSTSGTGGLKRGYTF

J: TRBJ1-1
length: 14
size: .
V: TRBV5-1
D: TRBD1
DNA: TGCGCCAGCAGCTCGGGACAGTTAGACACTGAAGCTTTCTTT
CDR3: CASSSGQLDTEAFF

J: TRBJ1-6
length: 15
size: .
V: TRBV6-5
D: .
DNA: TGTGCCAGCAGTTACTCGTCGAACCATAATTCACCCCTCCACTTT
CDR3: CASSYSSNHNSPLHF

J: TRBJ1-4
length: 14
size: .
V: TRBV28
D: .
DNA: TGTGCCAGCAGTTCAGGGAAACTTAATGAAAAACTGTTTTTT
CDR3: CASSSGKLNEKLFF

J: TRBJ2-7
length: 15
size: .
V: TRBV27
D: TRBD1
DNA: TGTGCCAGCAGTCCGACAGGGCCCAGCTCCTACGAGCAGTACTTC
CDR3: CASSPTGPSSYEQYF

J: TRBJ1-5
length: 14
size: .
V: TRBV18
D: TRBD1
DNA: TGTGCCAGCTCACCCCAGGGGGGTGAACAGCCCCAGCATTTT
CDR3: CASSPQGGEQPQHF

J: TRBJ1-3
length: 13
size: .
V: TRBV19
D: .
DNA: TGTGCCAGTAGATCGATCTCTGGAAACACCATATATTTT
CDR3: CASRSISGNTIYF

J: TRBJ1-4
length: 17
size: .
V: TRBV4-3
D: TRBD1
DNA: TGCGCCAGCAGCCAAGAAGGGGGCGGAGGGATTAATGAAAAACTGTTTTTT
CDR3: CASSQEGGGGINEKLFF

J: TRBJ2-1
length: 18
size: .
V: TRBV5-1
D: .
DNA: TGCGCCAGCAGCCAGGGGGCGGGAGCGGGAGGATCTCACAATGAGCAGTTCTTC
CDR3: CASSQGAGAGGSHNEQFF

J: TRBJ2-1
length: 16
size: .
V: TRBV19
D: .
DNA: TGTGCCAGTAGTTCCAGGAGGGCTACTCCTCACAATGAGCAGTTCTTC
CDR3: CASSSRRATPHNEQFF

J: TRBJ2-1
length: 14
size: few
V: TRBV7-2
D: .
DNA: TGTGCCAGCAGTCCCGGGGGAACCTACAATGAGCAGTTCTTC
CDR3: CASSPGGTYNEQFF